Following are 2 T cell receptor beta chains from one sample sequenced in a study of lymphopenia after photon versus proton radiotherapy. Clones were read by immunoSEQ multiplex PCR, and TCRdb kept only the in-frame ones, dropping some. The table shows approximately 21,000 clones, with roughly 85% occurring only once. Source: peripheral blood, taken from a patient treated with photon-based radiotherapy. These receptors came from a man in his sixties with pancreatic cancer.

This clone is termed large. J is TRBJ2-1 and V is TRBV14; no clear D. The CDR3 covers 12 residues. V lost 4 bases to trimming and J lost 8 bases, with 9 bases between them. Germline V gene data show CDR1 as SGHDN and CDR2 as FVKESK. CDR3 DNA: TGTGCCAGCAGCCCGTATCGGGATGAGCAGTTCTTC. Translated, it gives CASSPYRDEQFF. Full variable domain (outside the CDR3, taken from reference TRBV14 and TRBJ2-1): EAGVTQFPSHSVIEKGQTVTLRCDPISGHDNLYWYRRVMGKEIKFLLHFVKESKQDESGMPNNRFLAERTGGTYSTLKVQPAELEDSGVYFCASSPYRDEQFFGPGTRLTVL.

The chain uses TRBV11-2 and TRBJ2-5; possible D gene TRBD2, 6 bases. Judging by the DNA end, TRBJ2-7 fits better; the J call may be wrong. This CDR3 has 15 amino acids. Germline V lookup: CDR1 SGHAT, CDR2 FQNNGV. CDR3 nucleotide sequence: TGTGCCAGCAGCTTAGGGTCTAGCGTCCCCTACGAGCAGTACTTC. This sequence encodes CASSLGSSVPYEQYF.